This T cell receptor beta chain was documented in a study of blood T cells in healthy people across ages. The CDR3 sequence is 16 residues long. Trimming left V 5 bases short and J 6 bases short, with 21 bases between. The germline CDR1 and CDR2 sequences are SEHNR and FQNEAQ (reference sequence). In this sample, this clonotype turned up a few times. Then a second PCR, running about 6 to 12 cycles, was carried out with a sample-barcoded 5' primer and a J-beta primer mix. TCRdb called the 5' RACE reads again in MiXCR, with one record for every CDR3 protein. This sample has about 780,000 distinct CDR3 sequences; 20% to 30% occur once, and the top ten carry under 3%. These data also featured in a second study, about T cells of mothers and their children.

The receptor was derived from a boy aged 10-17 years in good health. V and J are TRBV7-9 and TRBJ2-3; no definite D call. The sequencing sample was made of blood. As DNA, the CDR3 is TGTGCCAGCAGCCGACCCCGGTGGGGTACGGTGGATACGCAGTATTTT. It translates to CASSRPRWGTVDTQYF.